This TCR beta chain was observed in a study of cytomegalovirus exposure and HLA in healthy donors. The overall study: Around 80 million unique TCR sequences came from HLA-typed donors in an early release.

Researchers ran the PCR with 60 Vbeta and 13 Jbeta primers. TCRdb's table, derived via immunoSEQ multiplex PCR, lists solely in-frame clones and lacks some. Of around 130,000 clones listed, around three quarters are singletons. Study-level findings and limits: Using the classifier, cytomegalovirus status was reportedly diagnosed with high specificity and sensitivity. Later, an analysis found that common viral pathogens appeared to be linked with several of the most significant clusters.

As concerns this clone: The antigen is not known.

This receptor was taken from a man in his late teens or twenties in good health and CMV-seropositive. Sequencing input: PBMCs.

The CDR3 loop is CASRGTSGGLLNEQFF. DNA for the CDR3: TGTGCCAGCAGGGGGACTAGCGGGGGCCTTCTCAATGAGCAGTTCTTC. The rearrangement joins TRBV5-5 to TRBJ2-1, with TRBD2 matching 14 bases. V lost 5 bases to trimming and J lost 6 bases; unmatched junction nucleotides: 7. Per the germline V gene, CDR1 is SGHKS and CDR2 is YYEKEE (reference sequence). CDR3 length: 16 amino acids.